Only a few counts were recorded for the clone carrying this T cell receptor (beta chain). Per the germline V gene, CDR1 is SGHTS and CDR2 is YDEGEE. CDR3 length equals 16 residues. Trimming removed 4 bases from V and 5 bases from J; junction bases left unmatched: 10. Participants were aged 18 to 89 years, lived in 20 to 25 US areas, and enrolled virtually. This specimen comes from a study of blood T cell repertoires in COVID-19. On the study more broadly: Either two negative PCRs, clearance, or symptom resolution qualified Cohort 3 donors as recovered. The origin of the acute and convalescent COVID-19 samples was the United States, Italy and Spain.

Original methodology: Amplified reference gene primers provided the basis for estimating nucleated cell counts. The assay was immunoSEQ multiplex PCR, and TCRdb's table has in-frame clones only and misses some. The DNA was the basis for D and trimming; V, J and clone size are from that table. The sample holds more than 200,000 clones, 87% seen once. The chain carries TRBV5-8 and TRBJ1-1; 11 nucleotides line up with TRBD1. The sequenced sample consisted of PBMCs or T cells enriched from blood (not recorded which). This TCR was sampled from a man between 25 and 39 years old in a cohort exposed to, infected with or recovered from COVID-19 (not recorded which). The CDR3 nucleotides read TGTGCCAGCAGCCCATGGACAGGGGGCATCGGAACTGAAGCTTTCTTT. Protein product: CASSPWTGGIGTEAFF.